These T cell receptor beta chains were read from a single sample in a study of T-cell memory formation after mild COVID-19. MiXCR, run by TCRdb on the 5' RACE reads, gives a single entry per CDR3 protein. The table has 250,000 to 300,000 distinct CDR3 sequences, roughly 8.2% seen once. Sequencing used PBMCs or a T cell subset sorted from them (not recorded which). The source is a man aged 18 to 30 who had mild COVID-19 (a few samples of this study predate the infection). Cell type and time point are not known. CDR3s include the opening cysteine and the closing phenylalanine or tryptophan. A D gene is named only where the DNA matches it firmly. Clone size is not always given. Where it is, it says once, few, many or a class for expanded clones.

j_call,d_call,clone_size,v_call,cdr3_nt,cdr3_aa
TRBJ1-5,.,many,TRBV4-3,TGCGCCAGCAGCCAAGATAGGAAACAGCCCCAGCATTTT,CASSQDRKQPQHF
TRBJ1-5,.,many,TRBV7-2,TGTGCCAGCAGCTTGGCGGGTCAGCCCCAGCATTTT,CASSLAGQPQHF
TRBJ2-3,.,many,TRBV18,TGTGCCAGCTCACCACCCGAAGGTACGCAGTATTTT,CASSPPEGTQYF
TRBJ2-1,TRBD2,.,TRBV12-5,TGTGCTAGTGGTTCAGCGGGGGGCTACAATGAGCAGTTCTTC,CASGSAGGYNEQFF
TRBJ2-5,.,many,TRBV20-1,TGCAGTGCTAGCGGGGAGGTAGGGGGTATCCAAGAGACCCAGTACTTC,CSASGEVGGIQETQYF
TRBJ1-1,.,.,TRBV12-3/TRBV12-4,TGTGCCAGCAGCCCGGGGGGTTCTGAAGCTTTCTTT,CASSPGGSEAFF
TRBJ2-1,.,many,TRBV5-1,TGCGCCAGCAGCTTCGGGGAGAGCTCCTACAATGAGCAGTTCTTC,CASSFGESSYNEQFF
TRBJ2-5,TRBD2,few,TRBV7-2,TGTGCCAGCAGCGTCAGCGGGGGCCGCCAAGAGACCCAGTACTTC,CASSVSGGRQETQYF
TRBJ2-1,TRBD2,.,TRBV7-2,TGTGCCAGCAGCTGGACTAGCGGGGGGGGATTGAATGAGCAGTTCTTC,CASSWTSGGGLNEQFF
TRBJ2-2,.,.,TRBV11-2,TGTGCCAGCAGCTACCTTAGTGTAACCGGGGAGCTGTTTTTT,CASSYLSVTGELFF
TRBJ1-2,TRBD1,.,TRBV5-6,TGTGCCAGCAGCCTCTCGCAGGGGGATGGCTACACCTTC,CASSLSQGDGYTF
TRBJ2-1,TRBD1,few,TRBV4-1,TGCGCCAGCAGCCAGGGACAGGGACCCTACAATGAGCAGTTCTTC,CASSQGQGPYNEQFF
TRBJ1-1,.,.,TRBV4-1,TGCGCCAGCATGAGGGGGGGGAACACTGGAGCTTTCTTT,CASMRGGNTGAFF
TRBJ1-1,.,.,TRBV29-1,TGCAGCGTTGTGGCGTCGACAGTGAACACTGAAGCTTTCTTT,CSVVASTVNTEAFF
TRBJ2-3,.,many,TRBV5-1,TGCGCCAGCAGCAATAGGGTCCCCACAGATACGCAGTATTTT,CASSNRVPTDTQYF
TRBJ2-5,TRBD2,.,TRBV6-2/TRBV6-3,TGTGCCAGCAGGATTAGCGGGGGGCGGCGGGAGACCCAGTACTTC,CASRISGGRRETQYF
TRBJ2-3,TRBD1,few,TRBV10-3,TGTGCCATCAGTGAGTCGACAGGGGCAGGTGATACGCAGTATTTT,CAISESTGAGDTQYF
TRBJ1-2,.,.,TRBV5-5,TGTGCCAGCAGCTTGGCGGGAACTACGAGGGGCTACACCTTC,CASSLAGTTRGYTF
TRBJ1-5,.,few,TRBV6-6,TGTGCCAGCAGTGAAGAGTCAAGCAATCAGCCCCAGCATTTT,CASSEESSNQPQHF
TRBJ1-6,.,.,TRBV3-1,TGTGCCAGCAGCCAAGCTCCGGGAGGGGAAACACCCCTCCACTTT,CASSQAPGGETPLHF
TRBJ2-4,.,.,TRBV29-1,TGCAGCGTGAAGATCACAGCCAAAAACATTCAGTACTTC,CSVKITAKNIQYF
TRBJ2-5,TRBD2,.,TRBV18,TGTGCCAGCTCACCATCTAGCGGGGTAGGAGAGACCCAGTACTTC,CASSPSSGVGETQYF
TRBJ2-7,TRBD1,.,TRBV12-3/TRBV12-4,TGTGCCAGCAGCCAATGGGACAGGGTGGGCGAGCAGTACTTC,CASSQWDRVGEQYF
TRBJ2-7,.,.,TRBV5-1,TGCGCCAGCAGCCCGCTGGGACCGAGGTCCTACGAGCAGTACTTC,CASSPLGPRSYEQYF
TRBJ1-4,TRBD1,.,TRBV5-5,TGTGCCAGCAGTTTCCGGGGACAGGGGGGTGAAAAACTGTTTTTT,CASSFRGQGGEKLFF
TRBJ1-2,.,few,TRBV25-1,TGTGCCAGCAGTGAAAACCCGGGTTCGGGCTACACCTTC,CASSENPGSGYTF